The source of this T cell receptor beta chain is a study of T-cell reconstitution after alpha-beta-depleted transplantation in children. The CDR3 is 13 residues long. V lost 2 bases and J lost 1, with 6 bases in between. Germline V gene lookup returns CDR1 SGHRS and CDR2 YFSETQ. This clonotype was observed at least ten times. Antigen specificity is unknown. Preparation of the TCRbeta library was carried out with unique molecular identifiers. TCRdb redid the calling of the PCR reads with MiXCR, one entry per CDR3 protein. The data contain 400,000 to 550,000 distinct CDR3 sequences, about 10% of them seen just once; the ten biggest clones take up 2% to 2.5%. Study-level results: Fresh T-cell production supplied most of the T-cell counts and diversity seen one year after transplant. High day-60 TCRbeta diversity in some patients came from surviving recipient T cells and thymic progenitors. Roughly two months post-transplant, alpha-beta T cells reportedly originated from several hundred graft clones that had expanded.

The sequencing here drew on PBMCs, taken before TCRalphabeta/CD19-depleted stem cell transplant. The sequence came from a child younger than 10 with inherited bone marrow failure, due to receive a stem cell transplant. V is TRBV5-1 and J is TRBJ1-1; the D is unclear. This chain's CDR3 is CASSFEWNTEAFF. In DNA, the CDR3 is TGCGCCAGCAGCTTTGAGTGGAACACTGAAGCTTTCTTT. Combining the CDR3 with reference TRBV5-1 and TRBJ1-1 gives the whole variable domain KAGVTQTPRYLIKTRGQQVTLSCSPISGHRSVSWYQQTPGQGLQFLFEYFSETQRNKGNFPGRFSGRQFSNSRSEMNVSTLELGDSALYLCASSFEWNTEAFFGQGTRLTVV.